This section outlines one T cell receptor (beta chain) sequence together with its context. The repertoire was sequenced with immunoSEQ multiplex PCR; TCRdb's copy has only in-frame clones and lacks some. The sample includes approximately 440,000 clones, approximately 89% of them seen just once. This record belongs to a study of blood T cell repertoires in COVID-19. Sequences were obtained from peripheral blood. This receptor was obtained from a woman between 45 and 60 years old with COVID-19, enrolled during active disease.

In DNA form, the CDR3 reads TGTGCCAGCTCCCGCGCGAGGGGGCCCGAGGGAGTAGGAAAACTGTTTTTT. Translation gives CASSRARGPEGVGKLFF. The J gene is TRBJ1-4, the V gene TRBV18, with 7 bases matching TRBD1. V lost 6 bases and J lost 10; bases outside the gene matches: 20. The CDR3 covers 17 residues. CDR1 and CDR2 from the germline V gene are KGHSH and LQKENI.